The clone carrying this T cell receptor (beta chain) was counted only a few times. Its cognate antigen is unknown. Data came from immunoSEQ multiplex PCR; TCRdb stores just in-frame clones and leaves some out. The sample yields millions of clones, around nine tenths seen once. Per germline, CDR1 LGHNT and CDR2 FRNRAP. V was cut by 2 bases and J by 4 bases, with 5 bases left in between. This CDR3 is built from 12 residues. These data are taken from a study of shared clonotypes between healthy human individuals. Division of CD4+ cells produced a CD45RA+ naive subset and a CD45RA-negative memory subset. Findings and limits, study-wide: Exclusively blood specimens were collected; tissue repertoires likely differ.

The specimen was naive CD4+ T cells sorted from blood. Regarding subset: CD45RA+ positively selected. This chain joins TRBV12-5 and TRBJ1-1; D not certain. The receptor comes from a man between 18 and 29 years old in good health. In DNA form, the CDR3 reads TGTGCTAGTGGTTTGAGCCTCACTGAAGCTTTCTTT. Its protein is CASGLSLTEAFF.